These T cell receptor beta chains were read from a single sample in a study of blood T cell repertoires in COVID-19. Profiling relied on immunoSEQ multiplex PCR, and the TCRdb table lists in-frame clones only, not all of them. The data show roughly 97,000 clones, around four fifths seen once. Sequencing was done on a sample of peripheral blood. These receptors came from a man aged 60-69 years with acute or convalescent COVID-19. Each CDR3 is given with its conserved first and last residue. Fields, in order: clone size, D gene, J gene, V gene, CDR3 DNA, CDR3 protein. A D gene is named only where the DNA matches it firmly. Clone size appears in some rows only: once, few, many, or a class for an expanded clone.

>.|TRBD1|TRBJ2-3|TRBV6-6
TGTGCCAGCAGCCGACCCCCTGGGACAGGGGAGACAGATACGCAGTATTTT
CASSRPPGTGETDTQYF
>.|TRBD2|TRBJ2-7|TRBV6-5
TGTGCCAGCAGCCTCATGGGACTAGCAGTCTACGAGCAGTACTTC
CASSLMGLAVYEQYF
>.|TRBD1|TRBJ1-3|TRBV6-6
TGTGCCAGCAGTTCCGCGGACAGGGCTGGAAACACCATATATTTT
CASSSADRAGNTIYF
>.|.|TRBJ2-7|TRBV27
TGTGCCAGCAGTTTAAAGCTCTCCTACGAGCAGTACTTC
CASSLKLSYEQYF
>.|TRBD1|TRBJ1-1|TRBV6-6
TGTGCCAGCAGACGACAGGGTGAAGCTTTCTTT
CASRRQGEAFF
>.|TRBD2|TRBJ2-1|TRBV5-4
TGTGCCAGCAGCTTGGAAGGGTCTAGCGGGAGGGCGAATGAGCAGTTCTTC
CASSLEGSSGRANEQFF
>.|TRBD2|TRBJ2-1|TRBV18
TGTGCCAGCTCACCACCGAGGAGTAGCGGGAGGGCCCTCAATGAGCAGTTCTTC
CASSPPRSSGRALNEQFF
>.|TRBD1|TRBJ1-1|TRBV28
TGTGCCAGCAGCGACAGGGGACTGAACACTGAAGCTTTCTTT
CASSDRGLNTEAFF
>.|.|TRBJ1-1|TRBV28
TGTGCCAGCACAGACTCAAAGGGGGACACTGAAGCTTTCTTT
CASTDSKGDTEAFF
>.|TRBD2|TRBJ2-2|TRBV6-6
TGTGCCAGCAGTCGACAACTAGCGGGGAACACCGGGGAGCTGTTTTTT
CASSRQLAGNTGELFF
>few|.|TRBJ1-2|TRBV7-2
TGTGCCAGCAGCTTAGAGGGGTTACGGGGCTACACCTTC
CASSLEGLRGYTF
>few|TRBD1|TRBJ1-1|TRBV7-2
TGTGCCGCCTCCACAGGGGCGAACACTGAAGCTTTCTTT
CAASTGANTEAFF
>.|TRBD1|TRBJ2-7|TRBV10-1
TGCGCCAGCAGTCCGGACAGGGACCACTCCTACGAGCAGTACTTC
CASSPDRDHSYEQYF
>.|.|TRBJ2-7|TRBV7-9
TGTGCCAGCAGCTCCTTGGGGGGACCAGGGGAGCAGTACTTC
CASSSLGGPGEQYF
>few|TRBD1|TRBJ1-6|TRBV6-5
TGTGCCAGCAGTTACTCGACAGGGCTGTATTCACCCCTCCACTTT
CASSYSTGLYSPLHF
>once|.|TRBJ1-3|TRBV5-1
TGCGCCAGCACGAGCGGGGATGGAAACACCATATATTTT
CASTSGDGNTIYF
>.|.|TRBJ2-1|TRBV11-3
TGTGCCAGCAGCTTGGGGGGGGCAGTCTACAATGAGCAGTTCTTC
CASSLGGAVYNEQFF
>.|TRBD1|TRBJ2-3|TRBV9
TGTGCCAGCAGCGCTCGGGACAGGGGGCACACAGATACGCAGTATTTT
CASSARDRGHTDTQYF
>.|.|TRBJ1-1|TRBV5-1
TGCGCCAGCAGCTTGAGAGGGTTCGTTGACACTGAAGCTTTCTTT
CASSLRGFVDTEAFF
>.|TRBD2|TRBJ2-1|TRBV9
TGTGCCAGCAGCGCACTAGCGGCCTACAATGAGCAGTTCTTC
CASSALAAYNEQFF
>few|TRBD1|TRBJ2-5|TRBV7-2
TGTGCCAGCAACGGACAGGCGCGGGAGACCCAGTACTTC
CASNGQARETQYF
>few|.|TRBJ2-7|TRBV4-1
TGCGCCAGCAGCCACTACGACAGTAGCTCCTACGAGCAGTACTTC
CASSHYDSSSYEQYF
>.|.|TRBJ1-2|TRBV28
TGTGCCAGCAGTATCCTGACAGACCACTATGGCTACACCTTC
CASSILTDHYGYTF
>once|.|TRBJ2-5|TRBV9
TGTGCCAGCAGCGTAGACGTGCTAAAGTACCAAGAGACCCAGTACTTC
CASSVDVLKYQETQYF